A single count supports the clone carrying this T cell receptor beta chain. Only in-frame clones appear in the TCRdb table, and some are missing; sequencing was by immunoSEQ multiplex PCR. This repertoire shows about 730,000 clones, just under 75% found once; its top ten account for approximately 2%. This sample stems from a study of shared clonotypes between healthy human individuals. The germline CDR1 and CDR2 sequences are SNHLY and FYNNEI. V dropped 5 bases and J dropped 1; count of bases not matched to a gene: 4. CDR3 length: 15 amino acids. This sequence was found in a woman aged 30 to 39 in good health. Sequencing input: memory CD4+ T cells sorted from blood. The sample's subset: CD45RA-negative fraction. This chain joins TRBV2 and TRBJ2-3; 9 nucleotides match TRBD2. CDR3 DNA sequence: TGTGCCAGCAGTCGACCTAGCGGGGGCACAGATACGCAGTATTTT. Residues: CASSRPSGGTDTQYF.